These 23 T cell receptor beta chains were all obtained from the same sample, sequenced in a study of Tregs in tolerant kidney transplant recipients. Repertoires were generated with immunoSEQ multiplex PCR, while TCRdb's copy carries only in-frame clones and drops some. The sample carries a few thousand clones, more than 35% recorded once. No antigen has been identified for these receptors. Sequenced input: Tregs from blood grown in culture. All receptors come from a human donor in good health.

This clone was recorded a few times. This rearrangement joins TRBV7-2 to TRBJ2-7; 8 positions match TRBD2. The V and J ends lost 3 bases and 2 bases, in that order; junction bases with no gene match: 6. CDR1 is SGHTA and CDR2 is FQGNSA in the germline V gene. The CDR3 consists of 15 residues. The CDR3 coding sequence is TGTGCCAGCAGCTTGGCTAGCGGGTCTACCTACGAGCAGTACTTC. It specifies CASSLASGSTYEQYF.

The chain has TRBV7-2 and TRBJ2-5, with D perhaps given as TRBD1 or TRBD2 (5 bases each). The CDR3 has 15 amino acids. V lost 1 base, J lost 2 bases, and 11 bases lay in between. Germline V gene lookup returns CDR1 SGHTA and CDR2 FQGNSA. The CDR3 sequence is CASSLVWGRQETQYF. The CDR3 nucleotides are TGTGCCAGCAGCTTAGTATGGGGGAGACAAGAGACCCAGTACTTC.

This clone rates as medium-sized. The rearrangement uses TRBV9 and TRBJ1-2; D unresolved. The CDR3 contains 14 residues. CDR1 is SGDLS and CDR2 is YYNGEE in the germline V gene. V lost 0 bases and J lost 4, with 10 bases in between. CDR3 region: CASSVAGVPYGYTF. The CDR3 coding sequence is TGTGCCAGCAGCGTAGCTGGGGTTCCCTATGGCTACACCTTC.

J is TRBJ2-7 and V is TRBV2; D not resolved. Germline loops: CDR1 SNHLY, CDR2 FYNNEI. The CDR3 has 13 amino acids. V lost 1 base and J lost 2, with 6 bases in between. CDR3 residues: CASSEDQTYEQYF. CDR3 bases: TGTGCCAGCAGTGAAGACCAAACCTACGAGCAGTACTTC.

The chain uses TRBV2 and TRBJ1-6; 9 bases align to TRBD1. The CDR3 totals 17 residues. J was trimmed by 0 bases and V by 7 bases; bases with no gene match: 7. Germline V lookup: CDR1 SNHLY, CDR2 FYNNEI. The CDR3 sequence is CASTYRGQSSYNSPLHF. For the CDR3, the DNA is TGTGCCAGCACTTACAGGGGGCAGAGCTCCTATAATTCACCCCTCCACTTT.

The chain employs TRBV6-6 and TRBJ2-7, with 12 bases fitting TRBD2. From germline, CDR1 is MNHNY and CDR2 SVGAGI (reference sequence). After removal of 6 bases from V and 3 bases from J, the junction contained 3 bases not matched to a gene. This CDR3 region has 14 residues. The CDR3 sequence is CASSRTSGIYEQYF. The CDR3 coding sequence is TGTGCCAGCAGCCGGACTAGCGGGATCTACGAGCAGTACTTC.

The rearrangement links TRBV6-1 to TRBJ2-1, with TRBD2 identical over 10 bases. Trimming took 6 bases from V and 1 from J; bases not matched to a gene: 3. The CDR3 is 15 amino acids. Germline V gene lookup returns CDR1 MNHNS and CDR2 SASEGT. For the CDR3, the DNA is TGTGCCAGCAGCGAGACTAGCGGGTCCTACAATGAGCAGTTCTTC. Amino acids: CASSETSGSYNEQFF.

The chain joins TRBV5-4 to TRBJ2-4; 9 nucleotides agree with TRBD1. CDR3 size: 16 residues. Germline CDR1 and CDR2: SGHNT and YYREEE (reference sequence). The J segment lost 2 bases and the V segment lost 4 bases, leaving 7 bases of the junction unmatched. The CDR3 nucleotides read TGTGCCAGCAGCCCAGGACAGGGGCGGTCCAAAAACATTCAGTACTTC. Translation: CASSPGQGRSKNIQYF.

This clone was observed a handful of times. The chain joins TRBV29-1 to TRBJ2-3; TRBD2 is a possible D gene (7 bases). The CDR3 totals 12 residues. CDR1 and CDR2 from the germline V gene are SQVTM and ANQGSEA. Trimming left V 5 bases short and J 4 bases short, with 10 bases between. CDR3 sequence: CSVKGGADTQYF. The CDR3 nucleotides read TGCAGCGTTAAGGGGGGGGCAGATACGCAGTATTTT.

This clone came up once. V is TRBV5-1 and J is TRBJ1-1; D is unresolved. The germline V and J ends were trimmed by 1 base and 3 bases, with 10 bases remaining between them. Germline V lookup: CDR1 SGHRS, CDR2 YFSETQ. This CDR3 region has 14 residues. The CDR3 nucleotides are TGCGCCAGCAGCTTGTTTGTTGGGGACACTGAAGCTTTCTTT. It codes for CASSLFVGDTEAFF. The full variable domain, its missing parts supplied by reference TRBV5-1 and TRBJ1-1, is KAGVTQTPRYLIKTRGQQVTLSCSPISGHRSVSWYQQTPGQGLQFLFEYFSETQRNKGNFPGRFSGRQFSNSRSEMNVSTLELGDSALYLCASSLFVGDTEAFFGQGTRLTVV.

The chain links TRBV6-5 to TRBJ2-3; TRBD1 agrees at 8 bases. Losses at the gene ends were 3 bases for V and 3 bases for J; bases not matched to a gene: 5. The CDR3 has 15 amino acids. Per the germline V gene, CDR1 is MNHEY and CDR2 is SVGAGI. This CDR3 is CASSYRDRRTDTQYF. CDR3 sequence (DNA): TGTGCCAGCAGTTATCGGGACAGGCGGACAGATACGCAGTATTTT.

The genes are TRBV29-1 and TRBJ2-2, with 9 bases lining up with TRBD2. J lost 7 bases, V lost 7 bases, and 13 bases had no gene match. CDR1 SQVTM and CDR2 ANQGSEA come from the germline V gene. The CDR3 runs to 15 residues. DNA for the CDR3: TGCAGCGGCCGCGGCGGCGGGGGGGTAAACGGGGAGCTGTTTTTT. Its protein product is CSGRGGGGVNGELFF.

The gene calls are TRBV7-2 and TRBJ2-5, with 14 nucleotides matching TRBD2. CDR1 is SGHTA, CDR2 FQGNSA, per germline. This CDR3 has 19 residues. J lost 3 bases, V lost 5 bases, and 14 bases had no gene match. The CDR3 here is CASSQGQGTSGSFKETQYF. CDR3 sequence (DNA): TGTGCCAGCAGCCAGGGACAGGGGACTAGCGGGAGTTTTAAAGAGACCCAGTACTTC.

This clone was found a few times. The gene calls are TRBV5-1 and TRBJ2-1; D possibly corresponds to TRBD2 (5 bases). Per germline, CDR1 SGHRS and CDR2 YFSETQ. The CDR3 loop spans 15 amino acids. V shed 0 bases and J shed 0 bases, with 7 bases lying between them. The CDR3 is CASSLDGNSYNEQFF. The CDR3 region has the DNA TGCGCCAGCAGCTTGGACGGGAACTCCTACAATGAGCAGTTCTTC.

This clone has just a few counts. The rearrangement joins TRBV25-1 to TRBJ1-5, with 10 positions matching TRBD1. The J segment lost 4 bases and the V segment lost 5 bases, leaving 5 bases of the junction unmatched. This CDR3 region has 15 residues. Germline-derived CDR1 and CDR2 are MGHDK and SYGVNS. CDR3 region: CASSQTGGPNQPQHF. The CDR3 nucleotides are TGTGCCAGCAGTCAGACAGGGGGCCCAAATCAGCCCCAGCATTTT.

This clone was counted a few times. The rearrangement links TRBV5-3 to TRBJ1-2; D remains ambiguous. TRBV5-3 is flagged as an ORF with uncertain function. Trimming removed 0 bases from V and 1 base from J, with 13 bases in between. This CDR3 is built from 16 residues. In DNA, the CDR3 is TGTGCCAGAAGCTTGGACCTCGGGGTAGGTAACTATGGCTACACCTTC. Amino acid sequence: CARSLDLGVGNYGYTF.

The genes are TRBV4-2 and TRBJ2-1, with TRBD2 identical over 13 bases. The length of the CDR3 is 16 residues. With 4 bases clipped from V and 4 bases from J, the junction kept 4 bases outside the gene matches. Germline CDR1 is LGHNA and CDR2 is YNFKEQ. In DNA form, the CDR3 reads TGTGCCAGCAGCCGGACTAGCGGGGGCCTATACAATGAGCAGTTCTTC. Protein sequence: CASSRTSGGLYNEQFF.

The chain joins TRBV11-2 to TRBJ2-3, with TRBD2 identical over 14 bases. With 2 bases clipped from V and 4 bases from J, the junction kept 11 bases outside the gene matches. CDR1 SGHAT and CDR2 FQNNGV come from the germline V gene. This CDR3 comprises 19 residues. This chain's CDR3 is CASSLRQRRGLAGADTQYF. As DNA, the CDR3 is TGTGCCAGCAGCTTAAGGCAGAGAAGGGGACTAGCGGGAGCAGATACGCAGTATTTT. The full variable domain, rest sourced from reference TRBV11-2 and TRBJ2-3, is EAGVAQSPRYKIIEKRQSVAFWCNPISGHATLYWYQQILGQGPKLLIQFQNNGVVDDSQLPKDRFSAERLKGVDSTLKIQPAKLEDSAVYLCASSLRQRRGLAGADTQYFGPGTRLTVL.

In this sample, this clone turned up a few times. The rearrangement uses TRBV29-1 and TRBJ2-1, with 11 nucleotides matching TRBD2. Germline CDR1 SQVTM, CDR2 ANQGSEA. The length of the CDR3 is 15 residues. The V segment lost 1 base and the J segment 3 bases; nucleotides outside the gene matches: 2. The CDR3, as DNA: TGCAGCGTTGAAGGGGGGACTAGCGGCTACAATGAGCAGTTCTTC. Amino acids: CSVEGGTSGYNEQFF.

Notes on this clone: The sample holds other DNA sequences that translate to the same CDR3. The chain carries TRBV5-4 and TRBJ2-3, with D tentatively TRBD1 (5 bases). This CDR3 has 13 residues. Germline loops: CDR1 SGHNT, CDR2 YYREEE (reference sequence). Trimming stripped 4 bases from V and 5 bases from J, with 11 bases between. Here the CDR3 DNA reads TGTGCCAGCAGCAACAACCAGGGAGATACGCAGTATTTT. Translated: CASSNNQGDTQYF.

CDR3 DNA: TGCGCCAGCAGCCTGGGGGGTGGGTACCAAGAGACCCAGTACTTC. This translates into CASSLGGGYQETQYF. The chain recombines TRBV5-1 with TRBJ2-5, with D perhaps TRBD2 (6 bases). V gave up 4 bases and J gave up 0 bases, with 13 bases separating them. The germline V gene has CDR1 SGHRS and CDR2 YFSETQ. The CDR3 spans 15 residues.

This chain links TRBV18 with TRBJ2-6; 11 bases align to TRBD1. The CDR3 contains 18 residues. Germline V gives CDR1 KGHSH, CDR2 LQKENI. Trimming at V came to 3 bases and at J to 0 bases, leaving 4 bases not matched to a gene. The CDR3 coding sequence is TGTGCCAGCTCACCTAGGACAGGGGGCGTCTCTGGGGCCAACGTCCTGACTTTC. Translating it yields CASSPRTGGVSGANVLTF.

This chain joins TRBV6-5 and TRBJ1-4, with a possible D match to TRBD1 (5 bases). V lost 8 bases and J 12 bases, leaving 16 bases between the germline ends. Germline assignment: CDR1 MNHEY and CDR2 SVGAGI. This CDR3 spans 12 amino acids. The CDR3 region has the DNA TGTGCCAGCGGGGGGAGGCAGAAAGAACTGTTTTTT. As protein: CASGGRQKELFF.